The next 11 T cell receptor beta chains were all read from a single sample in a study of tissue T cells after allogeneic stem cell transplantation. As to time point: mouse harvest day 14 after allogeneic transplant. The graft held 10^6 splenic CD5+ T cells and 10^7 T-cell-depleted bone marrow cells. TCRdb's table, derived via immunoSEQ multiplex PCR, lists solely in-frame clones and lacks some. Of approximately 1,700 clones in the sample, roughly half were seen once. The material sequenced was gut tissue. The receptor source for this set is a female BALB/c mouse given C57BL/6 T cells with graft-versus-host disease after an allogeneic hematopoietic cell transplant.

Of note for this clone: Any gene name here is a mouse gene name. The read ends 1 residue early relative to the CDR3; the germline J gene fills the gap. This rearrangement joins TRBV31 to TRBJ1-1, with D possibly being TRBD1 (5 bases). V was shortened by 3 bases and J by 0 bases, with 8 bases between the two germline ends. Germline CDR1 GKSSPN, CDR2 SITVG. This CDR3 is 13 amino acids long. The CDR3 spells CAWSPGQNTEVFF. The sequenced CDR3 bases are TGTGCCTGGAGCCCGGGACAGAACACAGAAGTCTTC. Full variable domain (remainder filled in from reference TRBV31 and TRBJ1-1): AQTIHQWPVAEIKAVGSPLSLGCTIKGKSSPNLYWYWQATGGTLQQLFYSITVGQVESVVQLNLSASRPKDDQFILSTEKLLLSHSGFYLCAWSPGQNTEVFFGKGTRLTVV.

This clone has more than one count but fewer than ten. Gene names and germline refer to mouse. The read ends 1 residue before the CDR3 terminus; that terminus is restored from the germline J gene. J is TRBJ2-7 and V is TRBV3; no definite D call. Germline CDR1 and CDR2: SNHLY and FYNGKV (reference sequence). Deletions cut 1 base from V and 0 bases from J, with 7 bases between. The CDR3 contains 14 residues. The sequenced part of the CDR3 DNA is TGTGCCAGCAGCTTAGGGGGTCTCTCCTATGAACAGTAC. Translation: CASSLGGLSYEQY. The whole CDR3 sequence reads CASSLGGLSYEQYF.

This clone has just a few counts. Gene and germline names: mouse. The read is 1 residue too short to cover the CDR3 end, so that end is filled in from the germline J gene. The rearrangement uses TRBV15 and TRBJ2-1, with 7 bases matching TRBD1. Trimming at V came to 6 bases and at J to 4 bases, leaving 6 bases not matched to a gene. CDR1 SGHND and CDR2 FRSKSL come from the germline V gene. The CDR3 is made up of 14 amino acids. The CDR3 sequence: CASRSLGQYAEQFF. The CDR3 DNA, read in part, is TGTGCCAGCAGGAGCCTGGGACAGTATGCTGAGCAGTTC.

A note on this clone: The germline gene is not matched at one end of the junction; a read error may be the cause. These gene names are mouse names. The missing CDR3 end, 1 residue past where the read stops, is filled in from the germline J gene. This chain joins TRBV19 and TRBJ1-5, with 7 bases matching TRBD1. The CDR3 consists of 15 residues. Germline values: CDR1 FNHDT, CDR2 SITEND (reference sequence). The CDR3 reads CARRTPGQNNQAPLF. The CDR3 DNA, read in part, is TGTGCCCGCAGGACCCCGGGACAGAACAACCAGGCTCCGCTT.

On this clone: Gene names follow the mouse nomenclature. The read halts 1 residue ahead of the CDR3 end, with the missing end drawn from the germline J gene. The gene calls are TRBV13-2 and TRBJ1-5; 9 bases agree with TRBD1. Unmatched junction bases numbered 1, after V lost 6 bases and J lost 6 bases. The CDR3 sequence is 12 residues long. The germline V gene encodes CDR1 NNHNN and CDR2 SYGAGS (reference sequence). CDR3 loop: CASEDRGQAPLF. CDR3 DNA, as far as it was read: TGTGCCAGCGAGGACAGGGGCCAGGCTCCGCTT.

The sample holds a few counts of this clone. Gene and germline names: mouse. The CDR3 here is CASSRRGANERLFF. The part of the CDR3 DNA that was read is TGTGCTAGCAGTAGACGGGGGGCCAACGAAAGATTATTT. The genes are TRBV17 and TRBJ1-4; TRBD1 might be the D (5 bases). The read gets to within 1 residue of the CDR3 end, and the germline J gene fills in the rest. CDR1 is MNHDT, CDR2 YYDKIL, per germline. V lost 2 bases to trimming and J lost 3 bases, with 7 bases between them. The CDR3 spans 14 residues. The full variable domain, completed using reference TRBV17 and TRBJ1-4, is DTTVKQNPRYKLARVGKPVNLICSQTMNHDTMYWYQKKPNQAPKLLLFYYDKILNREADTFEKFQSSRPNNSFCSLYIGSAGLEYSAMYLCASSRRGANERLFFGHGTKLSVL.

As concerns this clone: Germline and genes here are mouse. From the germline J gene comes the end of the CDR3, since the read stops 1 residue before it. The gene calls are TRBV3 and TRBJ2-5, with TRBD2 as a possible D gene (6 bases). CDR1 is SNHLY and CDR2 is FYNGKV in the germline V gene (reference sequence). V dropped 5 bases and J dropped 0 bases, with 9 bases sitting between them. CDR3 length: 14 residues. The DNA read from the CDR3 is TGTGCCAGCAGCCCTACTGGGAACCAAGACACCCAGTAC. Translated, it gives CASSPTGNQDTQY. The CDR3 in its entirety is CASSPTGNQDTQYF.

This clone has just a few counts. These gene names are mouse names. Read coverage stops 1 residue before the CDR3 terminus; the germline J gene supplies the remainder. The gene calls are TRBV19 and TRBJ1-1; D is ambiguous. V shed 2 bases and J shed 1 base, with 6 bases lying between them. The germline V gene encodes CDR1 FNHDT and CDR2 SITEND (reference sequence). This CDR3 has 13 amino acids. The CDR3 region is CASSILGNTEVFF. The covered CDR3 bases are TGTGCCAGCAGTATTCTGGGAAACACAGAAGTCTTC.

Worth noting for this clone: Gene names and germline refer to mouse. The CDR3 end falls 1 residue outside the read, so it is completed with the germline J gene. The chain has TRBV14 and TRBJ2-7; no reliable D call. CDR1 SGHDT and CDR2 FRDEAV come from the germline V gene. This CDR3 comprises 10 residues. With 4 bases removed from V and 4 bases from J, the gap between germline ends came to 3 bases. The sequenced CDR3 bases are TGTGCCAGCAGTGGATATGAACAGTAC. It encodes CASSGYEQY. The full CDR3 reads CASSGYEQYF. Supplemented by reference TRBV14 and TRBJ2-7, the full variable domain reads EAGVTQSPRYAVLQEGQAVSFWCDPISGHDTLYWYQQPRDQGPQLLVYFRDEAVIDNSQLPSDRFSAVRPKGTNSTLKIQSAKQGDTATYLCASSGYEQYFGPGTRLTVL.

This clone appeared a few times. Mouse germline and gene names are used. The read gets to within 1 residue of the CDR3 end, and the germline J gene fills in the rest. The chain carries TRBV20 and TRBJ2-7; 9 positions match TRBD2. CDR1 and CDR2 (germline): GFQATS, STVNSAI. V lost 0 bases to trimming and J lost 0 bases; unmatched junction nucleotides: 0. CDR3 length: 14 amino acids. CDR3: CGARDWGGSYEQYF. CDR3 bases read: TGTGGTGCTAGGGACTGGGGGGGCTCCTATGAACAGTAC. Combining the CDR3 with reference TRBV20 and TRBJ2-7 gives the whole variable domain GALVYQYPRRTICKSGTSMRMECQAVGFQATSVAWYRQSPQKTFELIALSTVNSAIKYEQNFTQEKFPISHPNLSFSSMTVLNAYLEDRGLYLCGARDWGGSYEQYFGPGTRLTVL.

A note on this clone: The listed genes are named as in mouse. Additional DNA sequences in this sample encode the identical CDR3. The covered CDR3 bases are TGTGCCAGCAGCCCCGGCAGGGGTGAACAGTAC. This gives the protein CASSPGRGEQY. The complete CDR3 sequence is CASSPGRGEQYF. The chain links TRBV26 to TRBJ2-7; TRBD1 is a possible D gene (6 bases). The sequence runs out 1 residue before the end of the CDR3; the remainder is reconstructed from the germline J gene. Germline loops: CDR1 KGHPV, CDR2 FQNQEV (reference sequence). The CDR3 totals 12 residues. V dropped 6 bases and J dropped 6 bases, with 12 bases sitting between them.